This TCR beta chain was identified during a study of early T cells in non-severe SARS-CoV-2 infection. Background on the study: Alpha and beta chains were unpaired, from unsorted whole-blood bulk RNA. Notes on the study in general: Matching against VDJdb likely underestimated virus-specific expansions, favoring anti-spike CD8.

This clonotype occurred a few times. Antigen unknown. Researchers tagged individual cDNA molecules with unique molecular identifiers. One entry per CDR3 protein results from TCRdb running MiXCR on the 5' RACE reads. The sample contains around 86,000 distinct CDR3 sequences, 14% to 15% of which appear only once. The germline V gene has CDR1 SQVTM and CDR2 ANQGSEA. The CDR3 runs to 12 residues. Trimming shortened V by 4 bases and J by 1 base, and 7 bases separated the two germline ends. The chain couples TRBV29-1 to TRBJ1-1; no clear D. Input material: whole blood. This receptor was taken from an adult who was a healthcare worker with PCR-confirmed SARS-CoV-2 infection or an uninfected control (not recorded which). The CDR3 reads CSVGIGNTEAFF. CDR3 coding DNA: TGCAGCGTTGGAATCGGGAACACTGAAGCTTTCTTT.